The 8 T cell receptor beta chains below come from one sample, sequenced in a study of regulatory T cells in long-lasting Graves disease. Described time point: newly diagnosed GD, antithyroid drugs for less than 3 months. The TCR library used RNA extracted from PBMCs. CDR3 regions were amplified by Arm-PCR using iRepertoire HTBI primers to build TCR beta libraries. TCRdb recomputed calls from the multiplex PCR reads with MiXCR, one row per CDR3 protein. In the table there are about 310,000 distinct CDR3 sequences, about 20% of which are singletons. This material consisted of peripheral blood mononuclear cells (PBMCs), taken at new diagnosis, from a patient treated with antithyroid drugs. The receptors shown here come from a female donor with Graves disease.

In the case of this clonotype: This may be a read error, as it is one base from a much larger clone. The chain uses TRBV11-3 and TRBJ2-5; a possible D gene is TRBD1 (6 bases). This CDR3 has 16 residues. Germline V lookup: CDR1 SGHNT, CDR2 YENEEA. CDR3 DNA: TGTGCCAGCAGCTTAGTAGGGGGTAGCAGTCAAGAGACCCATTACTTC. The encoded protein is CASSLVGGSSQETHYF.

In its sample, this clonotype was seen many times. The V gene is TRBV4-1, the J gene TRBJ2-2; 10 nucleotides align to TRBD1. From germline, CDR1 is MGHRA and CDR2 YSYEKL. CDR3 size: 15 residues. V dropped 6 bases and J dropped 8; count of bases not matched to a gene: 9. The CDR3 nucleotides are TGCGCCAGCAGAGACAGGGGGCGGGACTCTGGGGAGCTGTTTTTT. Translation gives CASRDRGRDSGELFF.

The sample holds many counts of this clonotype. The chain employs TRBV19 and TRBJ2-7, with D unresolved. The CDR3 consists of 12 residues. V was clipped by 0 bases and J by 11 bases, with 11 bases between them. The germline CDR1 and CDR2 sequences are LNHDA and SQIVND (reference sequence). For the CDR3, the DNA is TGTGCCAGTAGTATAGATGGGGAAGGGAAGTACTTC. Translation gives CASSIDGEGKYF.

Worth noting for this clonotype: A much larger clone sits a single nucleotide away, making a read error possible. This is likely a read error, given that the CDR3 carries no conserved phenylalanine or tryptophan at its end. The chain carries TRBV12-3 or TRBV12-4 and TRBJ2-7; D remains unclear. The CDR3 is 13 amino acids. V lost 5 bases and J 3 bases, leaving 11 bases between the germline ends. The CDR3 nucleotides read TGTGCCAGCAGTGAGCCAGGCAGCTACGAGCAGTACTCC. This encodes CASSEPGSYEQYS.

The genes are TRBV25-1 and TRBJ1-5; no definite D call. CDR3 length equals 15 residues. Trimming shortened V by 6 bases and J by 8 bases, and 20 bases separated the two germline ends. CDR1 is MGHDK, CDR2 SYGVNS, per germline. CDR3 sequence: CASSSGRLPAEPQHF. In DNA, the CDR3 is TGTGCCAGCAGCTCAGGACGGCTACCAGCGGAGCCCCAGCATTTT. Complete variable domain (other parts from reference TRBV25-1 and TRBJ1-5): EADIYQTPRYLVIGTGKKITLECSQTMGHDKMYWYQQDPGMELHLIHYSYGVNSTEKGDLSSESTVSRIRTEHFPLTLESARPSHTSQYLCASSSGRLPAEPQHFGDGTRLSIL.

In its sample, this clonotype was seen many times. The chain joins TRBV30 to TRBJ1-5, with D hard to call. Germline CDR1 and CDR2: GTSNPN and SVGIG (reference sequence). The length of the CDR3 is 14 residues. V lost 3 bases and J 4 bases, leaving 13 bases between the germline ends. As DNA, the CDR3 is TGTGCCTGGAGAACCTCGGGAGGGAATCAGCCCCAGCATTTT. Amino acid sequence: CAWRTSGGNQPQHF.

This clonotype has ten or more counts. V usage is TRBV5-6 and J usage is TRBJ1-2; D not resolved. Trimming shortened V by 5 bases and J by 3 bases, and 14 bases separated the two germline ends. The CDR3 length is 14 residues. Germline CDR1 is SGHDT and CDR2 is YYEEEE. CDR3: CASRPWAWDYGYTF. In nucleotides, the CDR3 is TGTGCCAGCAGACCTTGGGCCTGGGACTATGGCTACACCTTC.

About this clonotype itself: The junction departs from germline at one end; a sequencing error may be responsible. V and J are TRBV9 and TRBJ2-1; maybe TRBD2 (5 bases). The CDR3 loop spans 13 amino acids. Germline V gene data show CDR1 as SGDLS and CDR2 as YYNGEE. The DNA of the CDR3 is TGTGCCAGCAGCGCGAGGGTGAACAATGATCAGTGCTTC. Translation: CASSARVNNDQCF. Looking up the rest from reference TRBV9 and TRBJ2-1 gives the full variable domain: DSGVTQTPKHLITATGQRVTLRCSPRSGDLSVYWYQQSLDQGLQFLIQYYNGEERAKGNILERFSAQQFPDLHSELNLSSLELGDSALYFCASSARVNNDQCFGPGTRLTVL.